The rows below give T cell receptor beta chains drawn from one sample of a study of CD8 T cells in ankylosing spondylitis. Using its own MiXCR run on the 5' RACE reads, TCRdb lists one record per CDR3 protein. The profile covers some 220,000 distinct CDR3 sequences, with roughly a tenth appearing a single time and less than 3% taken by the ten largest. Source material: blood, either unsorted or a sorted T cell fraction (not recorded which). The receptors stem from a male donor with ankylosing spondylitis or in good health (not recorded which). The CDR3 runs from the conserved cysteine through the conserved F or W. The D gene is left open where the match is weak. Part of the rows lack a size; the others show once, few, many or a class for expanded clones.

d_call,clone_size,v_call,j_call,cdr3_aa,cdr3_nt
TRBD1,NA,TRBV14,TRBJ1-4,CASSLLQGSEKLFF,TGTGCCAGCAGCCTCTTACAGGGGTCGGAAAAACTGTTTTTT
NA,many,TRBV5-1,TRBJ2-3,CASSWTTTDTQYF,TGCGCCAGCAGCTGGACTACCACAGATACGCAGTATTTT
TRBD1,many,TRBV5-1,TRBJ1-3,CASSGTGDSGNTIYF,TGCGCCAGCAGCGGGACAGGGGACTCGGGAAACACCATATATTTT
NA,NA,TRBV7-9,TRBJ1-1,CASSLIASEAFF,TGTGCCAGCAGCTTAATCGCGTCTGAAGCTTTCTTT
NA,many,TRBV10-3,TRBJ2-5,CAISETPSQETQYF,TGTGCCATCAGTGAGACCCCTAGTCAAGAGACCCAGTACTTC
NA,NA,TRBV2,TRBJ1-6,CAISRGSPSSPLHF,TGTGCCATATCAAGGGGGTCCCCTAGTTCACCCCTCCACTTT
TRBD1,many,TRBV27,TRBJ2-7,CASTLSARGHYEQYF,TGTGCCAGCACCTTGTCGGCCAGGGGGCACTACGAGCAGTACTTC
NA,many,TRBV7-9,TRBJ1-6,CASSLQAKNSPLHF,TGTGCCAGCAGCTTACAAGCCAAGAATTCACCCCTCCACTTT
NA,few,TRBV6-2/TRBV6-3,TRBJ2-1,CASSYRQGSREQFF,TGTGCCAGCAGTTACCGCCAGGGTAGCCGTGAGCAGTTCTTC
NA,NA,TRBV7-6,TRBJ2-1,CASSLGAGAYNEQFF,TGTGCCAGCAGCTTAGGGGCGGGCGCATACAATGAGCAGTTCTTC
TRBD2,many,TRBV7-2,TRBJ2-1,CASSILAGAVEQFF,TGTGCCAGCAGCATTCTAGCGGGAGCGGTTGAGCAGTTCTTC
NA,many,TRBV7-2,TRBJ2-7,CASSSAVPYEQYF,TGTGCCAGCAGCTCTGCTGTTCCCTACGAGCAGTACTTC
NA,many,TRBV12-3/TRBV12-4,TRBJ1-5,CASTRGEFSNQPQHF,TGTGCCAGCACCCGCGGGGAGTTTAGCAATCAGCCCCAGCATTTT
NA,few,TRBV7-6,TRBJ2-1,CASSLELHNSYNEQFF,TGTGCCAGCAGCTTAGAATTGCATAACTCCTACAATGAGCAGTTCTTC
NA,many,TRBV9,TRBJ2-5,CASSVQGQETQYF,TGTGCCAGCAGCGTCCAGGGACAAGAGACCCAGTACTTC
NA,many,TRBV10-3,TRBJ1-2,CAISESLGWNGYTF,TGTGCCATCAGTGAGTCGTTAGGGTGGAATGGCTACACCTTC
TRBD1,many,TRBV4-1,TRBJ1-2,CASSHRQGGAEGYTF,TGCGCCAGCAGCCACCGACAGGGAGGGGCTGAGGGCTACACCTTC
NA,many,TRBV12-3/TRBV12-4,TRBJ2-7,CASSRGQGIYEQYF,TGTGCCAGTTCCCGTGGGCAGGGAATCTACGAGCAGTACTTC
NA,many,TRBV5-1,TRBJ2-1,CASSLGLLNEQFF,TGCGCCAGCAGCTTGGGGTTGCTGAATGAGCAGTTCTTC
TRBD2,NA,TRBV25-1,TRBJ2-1,CASSEYRTSGGYNEQFF,TGTGCCAGCAGTGAATATCGGACTAGCGGGGGATACAATGAGCAGTTCTTC
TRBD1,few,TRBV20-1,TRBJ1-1,CSAVRQGATEAFF,TGCAGTGCAGTCCGACAGGGGGCTACTGAAGCTTTCTTT
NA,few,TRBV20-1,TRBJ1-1,CSANTGYTEAFF,TGCAGTGCCAACACGGGATACACTGAAGCTTTCTTT
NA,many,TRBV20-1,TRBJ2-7,CSAIQAPSYEQYF,TGCAGTGCTATTCAGGCGCCCTCCTACGAGCAGTACTTC
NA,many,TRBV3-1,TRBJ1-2,CASSQDITAAYGYTF,TGTGCCAGCAGCCAAGATATCACAGCCGCGTATGGCTACACCTTC
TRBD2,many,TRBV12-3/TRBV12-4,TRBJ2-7,CASRASGTIPSEQYF,TGTGCCAGCAGGGCTAGCGGGACTATTCCGTCCGAGCAGTACTTC
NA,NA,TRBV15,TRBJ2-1,CATSRGDLSEQFF,TGTGCCACCAGCAGAGGGGACCTCAGTGAGCAGTTCTTC
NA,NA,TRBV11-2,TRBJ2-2,CASSPQNTGELFF,TGTGCCAGCAGCCCGCAGAACACCGGGGAGCTGTTTTTT
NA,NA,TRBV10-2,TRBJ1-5,CASSELGQPQHF,TGCGCCAGCAGTGAGCTAGGTCAGCCCCAGCATTTT
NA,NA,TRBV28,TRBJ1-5,CASSLSLGQDSNQPQHF,TGTGCCAGCAGTTTATCTTTGGGTCAGGATAGCAATCAGCCCCAGCATTTT
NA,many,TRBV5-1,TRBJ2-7,CASSLVPQLSYEQYF,TGCGCCAGCAGCCTGGTTCCCCAGTTGTCCTACGAGCAGTACTTC
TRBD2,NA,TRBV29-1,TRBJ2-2,CSDLAGVNIGELFF,TGTAGCGATCTAGCGGGAGTCAACATCGGGGAGCTGTTTTTT
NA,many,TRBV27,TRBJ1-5,CASSLAGAPKTQHF,TGTGCCAGCAGTTTAGCAGGGGCGCCAAAAACCCAGCATTTT
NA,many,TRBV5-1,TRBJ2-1,CASSPDNNYAGQNEQFF,TGCGCCAGCAGCCCGGACAACAACTACGCGGGACAGAATGAGCAGTTCTTC
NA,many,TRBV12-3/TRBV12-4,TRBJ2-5,CASSFRKGGETQYF,TGTGCCAGCAGTTTTCGGAAGGGTGGAGAGACCCAGTACTTC
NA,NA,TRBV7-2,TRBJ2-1,CASSSTVVGNEQFF,TGTGCCAGCAGCTCTACGGTTGTGGGGAATGAGCAGTTCTTC
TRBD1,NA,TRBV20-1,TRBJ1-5,CSASRDRDQPQHF,TGCAGTGCTAGCCGGGACAGAGATCAGCCCCAGCATTTT
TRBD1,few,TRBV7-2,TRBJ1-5,CASSFTTGVNQPQHF,TGTGCCAGCAGCTTCACGACAGGGGTGAACCAGCCCCAGCATTTT
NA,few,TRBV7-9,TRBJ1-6,CASSLEGRRSTNSPLHF,TGTGCCAGCAGCTTAGAGGGCAGGCGATCAACTAATTCACCCCTCCACTTT
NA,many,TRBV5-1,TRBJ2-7,CASSTTGPPYEQYF,TGCGCCAGCAGCACCACAGGGCCTCCCTACGAGCAGTACTTC
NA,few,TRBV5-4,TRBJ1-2,CASSLGPDSGSAYGYTF,TGTGCCAGCAGCTTGGGACCTGACTCCGGAAGCGCCTATGGCTACACCTTC
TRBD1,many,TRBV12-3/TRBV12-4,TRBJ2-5,CASSLDRDETQYF,TGTGCCAGCAGTCTCGACAGGGACGAGACCCAGTACTTC
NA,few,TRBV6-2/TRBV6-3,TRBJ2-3,CASSDRTSTDTQYF,TGTGCCAGCAGTGACCGGACTAGCACAGATACGCAGTATTTT
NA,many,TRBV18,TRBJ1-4,CASSHRDTINEKLFF,TGTGCCAGCTCACACCGGGACACCATTAATGAAAAACTGTTTTTT
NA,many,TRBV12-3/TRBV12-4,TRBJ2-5,CASNSPRGRETQYF,TGTGCCAGCAATTCCCCCCGGGGAAGAGAGACCCAGTACTTC
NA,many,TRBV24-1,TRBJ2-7,CATTGTDTEEQYF,TGTGCCACCACCGGGACGGACACGGAGGAGCAGTACTTC
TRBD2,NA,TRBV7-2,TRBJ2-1,CASSLQLAESNKQFF,TGTGCCAGCAGCTTACAACTAGCGGAGTCCAATAAGCAGTTCTTC